This T cell receptor beta chain originates from a study of CD8+ T cells in alopecia areata. Across the whole study: It was oral tofacitinib, at 5 to 10 mg twice daily, that treated patients received.

Notes on this clone: Antigen: not known.

This CDR3 has 13 amino acids. V lost 6 bases to trimming and J lost 0 bases, with 8 bases between them. CDR1 is KGHSH, CDR2 LQKENI, per germline. Reverse transcription of extracted RNA yielded cDNA, which provided the sequencing template. The protocol was immunoSEQ multiplex PCR, while the TCRdb copy is restricted to in-frame clones and leaves out a portion. The sample records some 110,000 clones, more than 30% being singletons. Whole-study results and caveats: It was lesional scalp, especially alopecia totalis/universalis, that showed higher clonality than normal scalp. Scalp samples also yield sequences of resident alphabeta T cells from normal skin.

This TCR was recovered from a human donor with alopecia areata. The rearrangement joins TRBV18 to TRBJ2-5; a possible D gene is TRBD2 (5 bases). Source material: CD4+ T cells sorted from blood. Written as DNA, the CDR3 is TGTGCCAGCTCCCCCGGGAACCAAGAGACCCAGTACTTC. This gives the protein CASSPGNQETQYF. The full variable domain, in which reference TRBV18 and TRBJ2-5 provide the parts outside the CDR3, is NAGVMQNPRHLVRRRGQEARLRCSPMKGHSHVYWYRQLPEEGLKFMVYLQKENIIDESGMPKERFSAEFPKEGPSILRIQQVVRGDSAAYFCASSPGNQETQYFGPGTRLLVL.